This entry lists 32 T cell receptor beta chains sequenced from one sample in a study of blood T cells in healthy people across ages. Through a sample-barcoded 5' primer and a J-beta primer mix, a second PCR was run for about 7 to 12 cycles. TCRdb independently ran MiXCR on the 5' RACE reads; one entry per CDR3 protein. The sample lists about 720,000 distinct CDR3 sequences; approximately 21% were seen once. The sample taken for sequencing was blood. These receptors originate from a man between 65 and 85 years old in good health.

J is TRBJ2-1 and V is TRBV7-2; 10 nucleotides line up with TRBD2. The CDR3 extends over 15 amino acids. V lost 1 base and J lost 10; bases outside the gene matches: 7. The germline gives CDR1 SGHTA, CDR2 FQGNSA. CDR3 protein: CASSLDLAGVWEQFF. CDR3 nucleotide sequence: TGTGCCAGCAGCTTAGATCTAGCGGGAGTGTGGGAGCAGTTCTTC.

The chain is built from TRBV7-9 and TRBJ2-6; 8 nucleotides line up with TRBD1. V lost 4 bases to trimming and J lost 1 base; unmatched junction nucleotides: 3. This CDR3 comprises 16 residues. CDR1 and CDR2 from the germline V gene are SEHNR and FQNEAQ (reference sequence). Here the CDR3 DNA reads TGTGCCAGCAGCTCTTGGACAGGGTCTGGGGCCAACGTCCTGACTTTC. Translated: CASSSWTGSGANVLTF.

The chain uses TRBV12-5 and TRBJ2-2; D is uncertain. Germline CDR1 is LGHNT and CDR2 is FRNRAP. The CDR3 runs 19 residues. The V end lost 0 bases, the J end lost 1 base, and 18 bases lay between the germline ends. CDR3 residues: CASGLVLYLGQENTGELFF. The DNA for the CDR3 is TGTGCTAGTGGTTTGGTTTTATATTTGGGTCAGGAGAACACCGGGGAGCTGTTTTTT.

This clonotype has just a few counts. The chain links TRBV29-1 to TRBJ2-5, with unresolved D. The J call may be faulty, since TRBJ2-1 better matches the DNA end. Germline CDR1 SQVTM, CDR2 ANQGSEA. The CDR3 runs to 11 residues. The CDR3 region has the DNA TGCAGCTGGGTGGGTCATGGTGAGCAGTTCTTC. Its protein product is CSWVGHGEQFF.

CDR3 nucleotide sequence: TGTGCCAGCACGCGGGGACAGGGATTTTCTGGAAACACCATATATTTT. This encodes CASTRGQGFSGNTIYF. The chain couples TRBV6-1 to TRBJ1-3; 9 bases are a match to TRBD1. CDR3 length equals 16 residues. V lost 7 bases to trimming and J lost 1 base; unmatched junction nucleotides: 8. Per germline, CDR1 MNHNS and CDR2 SASEGT.

The V gene is TRBV3-1, the J gene TRBJ1-2, with D unresolved. The V and J ends lost 4 bases and 2 bases respectively, with 11 bases between them. Germline CDR1 reads LGHDT; CDR2 reads YNNKEL (reference sequence). The CDR3 has 14 amino acids. CDR3 residues: CASSLPFVNYGYTF. The CDR3 coding sequence is TGTGCCAGCAGCCTACCCTTTGTAAACTATGGCTACACCTTC.

The rearrangement joins TRBV7-2 to TRBJ1-1; no clear D. The CDR3 extends over 13 amino acids. V was trimmed by 4 bases and J by 8 bases, leaving 14 bases between them. Per the germline V gene, CDR1 is SGHTA and CDR2 is FQGNSA. The CDR3 loop is CASSYQRNWEAFF. In DNA, the CDR3 is TGTGCCAGCAGCTACCAGCGAAATTGGGAAGCTTTCTTT.

This clonotype has just a few counts. J is TRBJ1-4 and V is TRBV20-1, with D uncertain. The V end lost 3 bases, the J end lost 7 bases, and 12 bases lay between the germline ends. Per germline, CDR1 DFQATT and CDR2 SNEGSKA (reference sequence). CDR3 length: 13 amino acids. CDR3 sequence reads: CSARQPGSEKLFF. As DNA, the CDR3 is TGCAGTGCTAGGCAGCCGGGGAGTGAAAAACTGTTTTTT.

The chain has TRBV18 and TRBJ1-2, with 9 nucleotides matching TRBD1. The CDR3 runs to 15 residues. Germline trimming cut 5 bases from V and 4 bases from J; bases unmatched to any gene: 8. Germline V lookup: CDR1 KGHSH, CDR2 LQKENI. The CDR3 DNA follows: TGTGCCAGCTCATTTGACAGGGGGGAAGGCTATGGCTACACCTTC. It encodes CASSFDRGEGYGYTF.

This clonotype has just a few counts. The chain carries TRBV6-4 and TRBJ2-3; D is uncertain. This CDR3 has 13 amino acids. In germline, CDR1 is MRHNA, CDR2 SNTAGT. Deletions cut 3 bases from V and 4 bases from J, with 8 bases between. CDR3 region: CASSEGVPDTQYF. The CDR3 DNA reads TGTGCCAGCAGTGAAGGTGTTCCAGATACGCAGTATTTT.

In its sample, this clonotype was seen a few times. The chain couples TRBV6-5 to TRBJ2-7, with D maybe TRBD1 (5 bases). Trimming took off 2 bases at V and 2 bases at J, with 13 bases between the two ends. The CDR3 spans 15 residues. Germline-derived CDR1 and CDR2 are MNHEY and SVGAGI. The CDR3 sequence: CASSYGAARTYEQYF. The CDR3 DNA follows: TGTGCCAGCAGTTACGGGGCCGCGCGGACCTACGAGCAGTACTTC.

Only a few counts were recorded for this clonotype. The V gene is TRBV10-3, the J gene TRBJ2-3; D is perhaps TRBD1 (5 bases). CDR3 size: 13 residues. The germline V gene encodes CDR1 ENHRY and CDR2 SYGVKD. V lost 7 bases and J 2 bases, leaving 10 bases between the germline ends. The CDR3 spells CAIMGLNTDTQYF. CDR3 nucleotides: TGTGCCATCATGGGGCTCAACACAGATACGCAGTATTTT.

There are a few counts of this clonotype. V gene TRBV28 combines with J gene TRBJ2-3; 8 bases are shared with TRBD2. J gave up 5 bases and V 6 bases, and 10 bases lay outside the gene matches. Germline V gene data show CDR1 as MDHEN and CDR2 as SYDVKM. This CDR3 is 15 amino acids long. The CDR3 sequence: CASSGLAGNRDTQYF. The CDR3 DNA sequence: TGTGCCAGCAGCGGTCTAGCGGGTAACCGAGATACGCAGTATTTT.

In this sample, this clonotype turned up many times. The limits of the CDR3 on the DNA are not certain, so only TCRdb's listed CDR3 is given. The chain employs TRBV7-2 and TRBJ2-5; TRBD2, the table's D call, was not compared with the DNA. The CDR3 is 14 residues long, ends included. Germline CDR1 is SGHTA and CDR2 is FQGNSA. The CDR3 here is CASSSSTSTETQYF.

This clonotype was counted many times. This chain links TRBV24-1 with TRBJ2-3; possibly TRBD2 for D (7 bases). The V and J ends lost 0 bases and 0 bases respectively, with 12 bases between them. The CDR3 is 17 residues long. CDR1 and CDR2 from the germline V gene are KGHDR and SFDVKD. CDR3 amino acids: CATSDLRGGESTDTQYF. In DNA, the CDR3 is TGTGCCACCAGTGATTTGAGGGGGGGCGAGAGCACAGATACGCAGTATTTT.

The chain has TRBV11-3 and TRBJ2-5; TRBD2 matches at 8 bases. Per germline, CDR1 SGHNT and CDR2 YENEEA. This CDR3 has 15 residues. Trimming at V came to 2 bases and at J to 7 bases, leaving 9 bases not matched to a gene. In DNA, the CDR3 is TGTGCCAGCAGCTTACCACTAGCGGTCCGGGGGACCCAGTACTTC. It specifies CASSLPLAVRGTQYF.

This clonotype came up a few times. V is TRBV7-9 and J is TRBJ2-5, with 11 nucleotides matching TRBD2. Germline V CDR1 and CDR2: SEHNR, FQNEAQ (reference sequence). The CDR3 contains 19 residues. V shed 2 bases and J 5 bases; nucleotides not matched to a gene: 16. The CDR3 reads CASSLFLLSSGRLMETQYF. CDR3 coding DNA: TGTGCCAGCAGCTTATTTTTGCTCTCTAGCGGGAGGTTAATGGAGACCCAGTACTTC.

The gene calls are TRBV3-1 and TRBJ2-3, with D unresolved. V was shortened by 1 base and J by 1 base, with 9 bases between the two germline ends. The CDR3 spans 15 residues. Germline V CDR1 and CDR2: LGHDT, YNNKEL (reference sequence). CDR3 amino acids: CASSQVRIGTDTQYF. CDR3 DNA: TGTGCCAGCAGCCAAGTCCGGATTGGCACAGATACGCAGTATTTT.

J is TRBJ2-5 and V is TRBV29-1, with D perhaps given as TRBD1 or TRBD2 (5 bases each). The J call may be faulty, since TRBJ2-7 better matches the DNA end. Germline V gene data show CDR1 as SQVTM and CDR2 as ANQGSEA. CDR3 length equals 14 residues. CDR3 DNA sequence: TGCAGCGAATCCGGGACGGAGAGCTCCTACGAGCAGTACGTC. Amino acids: CSESGTESSYEQYV.

V and J are TRBV20-1 and TRBJ2-5, with 10 bases lining up with TRBD2. Germline loops: CDR1 DFQATT, CDR2 SNEGSKA (reference sequence). The CDR3 consists of 15 residues. Trimming took 2 bases from V and 3 from J; bases not matched to a gene: 6. The CDR3 is CSARSAGGPKETQYF. CDR3 sequence (DNA): TGCAGTGCTAGATCAGCGGGAGGGCCAAAAGAGACCCAGTACTTC.

The rearrangement links TRBV20-1 to TRBJ1-4; 7 nucleotides line up with TRBD1. V lost 0 bases and J lost 3; bases outside the gene matches: 16. This CDR3 is 19 amino acids long. The germline V gene encodes CDR1 DFQATT and CDR2 SNEGSKA (reference sequence). The CDR3 nucleotides read TGCAGTGCTAGAGATCCCAGGACAGGACCCCTAGGGTCTAATGAAAAACTGTTTTTT. Residues: CSARDPRTGPLGSNEKLFF.

The chain joins TRBV29-1 to TRBJ1-5; tentative D call: TRBD1 (5 bases). V lost 2 bases, J lost 6 bases, and 11 bases lay in between. This CDR3 has 13 residues. Per the germline V gene, CDR1 is SQVTM and CDR2 is ANQGSEA. The chain's CDR3 is CSVEWGRGQPQHF. The DNA for the CDR3 is TGCAGCGTTGAATGGGGAAGGGGTCAGCCCCAGCATTTT.

The gene calls are TRBV12-3 or TRBV12-4 and TRBJ2-3, with D perhaps matching TRBD1 (5 bases). The CDR3 has 15 residues. V dropped 2 bases and J dropped 5 bases, with 14 bases sitting between them. The CDR3 loop is CASSLWGSLVDTQYF. The CDR3 DNA follows: TGTGCCAGCAGTTTATGGGGCAGCTTGGTAGATACGCAGTATTTT.

The genes are TRBV29-1 and TRBJ2-7; D is possibly TRBD2 (6 bases). V was shortened by 7 bases and J by 5 bases, with 15 bases between the two germline ends. The CDR3 has 12 residues. The germline V gene has CDR1 SQVTM and CDR2 ANQGSEA. DNA of the CDR3: TGCAGCGCCAACAGGAGGGTCCACGAGCAGTACTTC. Protein: CSANRRVHEQYF.

This clonotype was found a few times. The rearrangement uses TRBV12-3 or TRBV12-4 and TRBJ2-1; D is unresolved. The CDR3 loop spans 12 amino acids. Deletions cut 5 bases from V and 7 bases from J, with 9 bases between. This chain's CDR3 is CASSHSRNEQFF. The CDR3 coding sequence is TGTGCCAGCAGTCACTCACGTAATGAGCAGTTCTTC.

The chain joins TRBV5-6 to TRBJ1-3, with D hard to call. CDR3 length: 17 residues. Trimming stripped 1 base from V and 0 bases from J, with 14 bases between. Germline V lookup: CDR1 SGHDT, CDR2 YYEEEE. CDR3 amino acids: CASSLRRSYNSGNTIYF. For the CDR3, the DNA is TGTGCCAGCAGCTTGAGGAGGTCCTACAACTCTGGAAACACCATATATTTT.

The chain has TRBV29-1 and TRBJ1-1, with D possibly being TRBD1 (5 bases). CDR1 and CDR2 from the germline V gene are SQVTM and ANQGSEA. V lost 4 bases to trimming and J lost 5 bases, with 11 bases between them. The CDR3 runs to 12 residues. For the CDR3, the DNA is TGCAGCGTTGTGGGCAGGGATACTGAAGCTTTCTTT. Its translation: CSVVGRDTEAFF.

This clonotype was found a few times. The chain combines TRBV7-9 with TRBJ1-2; weak D call: TRBD1 (6 bases). CDR3 length: 13 residues. Germline-derived CDR1 and CDR2 are SEHNR and FQNEAQ (reference sequence). Trimming cost V 2 bases and J 7 bases, with 11 bases left between them. The CDR3 spells CASSLTTGSGYTF. Here the CDR3 DNA reads TGTGCCAGCAGCTTAACGACAGGTTCTGGCTACACCTTC.

With regard to this clonotype: One end of the junction does not line up with germline, which may come from a read error. The J gene is TRBJ1-3, the V gene TRBV4-3; 9 bases line up with TRBD1. The germline V gene has CDR1 LGHNA and CDR2 YSLEER. The CDR3 is made up of 16 amino acids. The CDR3 region is CASSQEQGAGGSTIYF. In nucleotides, the CDR3 is TGCGCCAGCAGCCAGGAACAGGGGGCAGGTGGAAGCACCATATATTTT.

The sample holds a few counts of this clonotype. This chain links TRBV7-6 with TRBJ1-1; D remains unclear. Germline CDR1 is SGHVS and CDR2 is FNYEAQ. V was trimmed by 3 bases and J by 7 bases, leaving 12 bases between them. The CDR3 has 13 residues. The CDR3: CASSFRSQGEAFF. CDR3 coding DNA: TGTGCCAGCAGCTTCCGTTCGCAAGGTGAAGCTTTCTTT.

In its sample, this clonotype was seen a few times. V is TRBV14 and J is TRBJ1-4; D may be TRBD1 (5 bases). V shed 1 base and J shed 8 bases, with 14 bases lying between them. The length of the CDR3 is 15 residues. Germline CDR1 SGHDN, CDR2 FVKESK. The CDR3 coding sequence is TGTGCCAGCAGCCAAGGACGGGACTTTCTCGAAAAACTGTTTTTT. It yields the protein CASSQGRDFLEKLFF.

This chain joins TRBV6-6 and TRBJ2-1; 8 nucleotides line up with TRBD2. CDR3 length: 15 residues. Germline V gene sequence: CDR1 MNHNY, CDR2 SVGAGI (reference sequence). Germline trimming cut 3 bases from V and 8 bases from J; bases unmatched to any gene: 9. The chain's CDR3 is CASSYPGTSGYEQFF. CDR3 nucleotides: TGTGCCAGCAGTTATCCCGGGACTAGTGGCTATGAGCAGTTCTTC.